This T cell receptor (beta chain) was recorded in a study of STAT5B mutations in CD4+ large granular lymphocyte leukemia. This clone came up a few times. Germline values: CDR1 SGHVS, CDR2 FQNEAQ. The CDR3 totals 14 residues. V lost 1 base and J 2 bases, leaving 9 bases between the germline ends. Sequencing was performed with immunoSEQ multiplex PCR; in TCRdb, only in-frame clones are kept and a portion is missing. The sample consists of around 33,000 clones, about four fifths of them appearing once. The chain combines TRBV7-8 with TRBJ2-7; possible D gene TRBD2, 5 bases. This receptor was obtained from a human donor in good health. Material for sequencing was CD4+ T cells from blood buffy coats. This chain's CDR3 is CASSLVSVAYEQYF. In nucleotides, the CDR3 is TGTGCCAGCAGCTTAGTTAGCGTGGCCTACGAGCAGTACTTC.